This T cell receptor beta chain appears in the sequencing data of a study of cytomegalovirus exposure and HLA in healthy donors. Germline assignment: CDR1 MNHNS and CDR2 SASEGT. This CDR3 has 15 residues. V gave up 4 bases and J gave up 1 base; unmatched junction bases: 4. It was with 60 Vbeta and 13 Jbeta primers that the PCR ran. TCRdb's table, derived via immunoSEQ multiplex PCR, lists solely in-frame clones and lacks some. The sample lists under 150,000 clones, approximately 80% occurring once. The V gene is TRBV6-1, the J gene TRBJ2-3, with TRBD1 matching over 8 bases. Material: PBMCs. The receptor comes from a woman between 40 and 55 years old in good health and CMV-seropositive. Here the CDR3 reads CASSVDRGGTDTQYF. The CDR3 coding sequence is TGTGCCAGCAGTGTTGACAGGGGAGGCACAGATACGCAGTATTTT.